Here is one T cell receptor (beta chain) with its context. Its antigen is as yet unknown. Every one of the patients relapsed after autologous stem cell transplantation (brentuximab vedotin exposure was variable). This entry comes from a study of PD-1 blockade in classical Hodgkin lymphoma. Overall study results and limits: Diversity similar to that of newly diagnosed patients was seen at baseline in complete responders. Reported findings placed baseline TCR diversity lower in newly diagnosed patients (compared with healthy donors). Causes of the repertoire differences remain undefined, possibly disease activity or prior therapy.

The assay was immunoSEQ multiplex PCR, and TCRdb's table has in-frame clones only and misses some. The profile shows some 93,000 clones, roughly 89% of them singletons. This sequence originates from a human donor with classical Hodgkin lymphoma. Sample: peripheral blood mononuclear cells (PBMCs), taken before the second cycle of nivolumab.

The CDR3, as DNA: TGTGCCAGCAGTGAATATAGCATCACCGGGGAGCTGTTTTTT. It is translated as CASSEYSITGELFF. The rearrangement joins TRBV2 to TRBJ2-2; no clear D. The CDR3 length is 14 residues. V was shortened by 2 bases and J by 4 bases, with 8 bases between the two germline ends. Germline V gene sequence: CDR1 SNHLY, CDR2 FYNNEI.